One and the same sample provided the 12 T cell receptor beta chains below, sequenced in a study of blood T cell repertoires in COVID-19 (dated by TCRdb to between 2020 and 2021). The library was made by the immunoSEQ multiplex PCR assay. The immuneACCESS repertoire file appears here via TCRdb, limited to in-frame rearrangements. These files lack a portion of the clones; in checked studies, under half of the deficit traces to unresolved V genes, and the cause of the others is not known. The sample table lists 130,000 to 150,000 clones, approximately 80% of them with a count of one. The top ten clones comprise 35% to 45% of the sample. Sequencing was done on a sample of peripheral blood. These receptors were taken from a human donor in a cohort sampled during active COVID-19.

The V call is TRBV7-9, the J call TRBJ1-2; TRBD1 might be the D (6 bases). The length of the CDR3 is 14 residues. Germline lookup yields CDR1 SEHNR and CDR2 FQNEAQ (reference sequence). V lost 5 bases and J 0 bases, leaving 10 bases between the germline ends. The CDR3 bases are TGTGCCAGCAGCCAGAGACAGGCTAACTATGGCTACACCTTC. Protein product: CASSQRQANYGYTF.

The V call is TRBV10-3, the J call TRBJ1-1; no clear D. Trimming stripped 0 bases from V and 1 base from J, with 9 bases between. This CDR3 comprises 15 residues. Germline V gene lookup returns CDR1 ENHRY and CDR2 SYGVKD. The CDR3 sequence: CAISESPEGNTEAFF. The CDR3 coding sequence is TGTGCCATCAGTGAGTCACCGGAGGGGAACACTGAAGCTTTCTTT.

This chain uses TRBV4-1 with TRBJ1-1; TRBD1 might be the D (6 bases). The CDR3 has 15 residues. V was trimmed by 3 bases and J by 1 base, leaving 12 bases between them. Germline-derived CDR1 and CDR2 are MGHRA and YSYEKL. The CDR3 DNA sequence: TGCGCCAGCAGCCAGCAGAGGGGGAAGAACACTGAAGCTTTCTTT. Amino acids: CASSQQRGKNTEAFF.

The V and J genes are TRBV6-1 and TRBJ1-6; no clear D. The V gene's germline CDR1 is MNHNS and CDR2 SASEGT. V gave up 3 bases and J gave up 0 bases, with 6 bases separating them. The CDR3 covers 15 residues. The CDR3 loop reads CASSDRRSYNSPLHF. CDR3 bases: TGTGCCAGCAGTGACAGGCGCTCCTATAATTCACCCCTCCACTTT.

The chain has TRBV14 and TRBJ2-7; TRBD1 matches 9 bases. CDR1 is SGHDN and CDR2 is FVKESK in the germline V gene. The V segment lost 4 bases and the J segment 7 bases; nucleotides outside the gene matches: 5. This CDR3 has 13 amino acids. The CDR3, as DNA: TGTGCCAGCAGCCGACAGGGGGTTGGGGAGCAGTACTTC. Translation: CASSRQGVGEQYF.

This chain connects TRBV7-7 to TRBJ2-3; tentatively, D is TRBD1 (7 bases). Trimming removed 4 bases from V and 5 bases from J, with 10 bases in between. This CDR3 spans 13 amino acids. Germline CDR1 is SSHAT and CDR2 is FNYEAQ (reference sequence). CDR3 bases: TGTGCCAGCAGCTCCCAGGGGGGAGATACGCAGTATTTT. Translating gives CASSSQGGDTQYF.

The chain employs TRBV2 and TRBJ1-5; D possibly corresponds to TRBD1 (5 bases). Germline V gene data show CDR1 as SNHLY and CDR2 as FYNNEI. The CDR3 sequence is 15 residues long. The V end lost 4 bases, the J end lost 2 bases, and 12 bases lay between the germline ends. As DNA, the CDR3 is TGTGCCAGCAGTGGAAGACAGAGCCGCAATCAGCCCCAGCATTTT. It specifies CASSGRQSRNQPQHF.

In the case of this clone: The junction departs from the called germline gene at one end, perhaps through a read error. This chain joins TRBV7-7 and TRBJ2-3, with a weak D call TRBD2 (5 bases). This CDR3 region has 15 residues. CDR1 is SSHAT, CDR2 FNYEAQ, per germline (reference sequence). Here the CDR3 reads CASSLEPGFTDTQYF. DNA of the CDR3: TGTGCTAGCAGCTTAGAGCCGGGATTCACAGATACGCAGTATTTT.

This chain joins TRBV6-5 and TRBJ1-1; D remains unclear. V gave up 2 bases and J gave up 4 bases, with 11 bases separating them. The length of the CDR3 is 14 residues. Germline V CDR1 and CDR2: MNHEY, SVGAGI. The CDR3 bases are TGTGCCAGCAGTTACAAGCCCTACGGCACTGAAGCTTTCTTT. Protein: CASSYKPYGTEAFF.

This clone was counted a single time. The V and J genes are TRBV10-1 and TRBJ2-3; 7 bases match TRBD2. The germline gives CDR1 WNHNN, CDR2 SYGVQD (reference sequence). V gave up 4 bases and J gave up 5 bases; unmatched junction bases: 9. The CDR3 has 15 residues. The CDR3 spells CASSAGEGKGDTQYF. DNA of the CDR3: TGCGCCAGCAGTGCGGGGGAGGGCAAGGGAGATACGCAGTATTTT.

V and J are TRBV5-3 and TRBJ2-6; the match to TRBD1 covers 9 bases. TRBV5-3 is an ORF; its function is uncertain. The CDR3 length is 16 residues. V gave up 3 bases and J gave up 4 bases; unmatched junction bases: 5. The CDR3 is CARSWDRENGANVLTF. The CDR3 DNA is TGTGCCAGAAGCTGGGACAGGGAAAACGGGGCCAACGTCCTGACTTTC.

The rearrangement joins TRBV3-1 (or the pseudogene TRBV3-2) to TRBJ1-4; D is unclear. Germline CDR1 is LGHDT and CDR2 is YNNKEL (reference sequence). V was shortened by 1 base and J by 15 bases, with 21 bases between the two germline ends. The CDR3 is made up of 15 amino acids. In DNA form, the CDR3 reads TGTGCCAGCAGCCAAGTGGCCTCGACTTTTGGTAGGATGTTTTTT. This translates into CASSQVASTFGRMFF.